This T cell receptor (beta chain) comes out of a study of T cell repertoires in cytomegalovirus infection. Across the study: Evidence of both CMV infection and a matching HLA type came from public TCR beta signatures.

MiXCR was run by TCRdb on the reads, yielding one entry per CDR3 protein. The sample consists of roughly 500,000 distinct CDR3 sequences, more than 15% of them appearing once. This clonotype was picked up a small number of times. Its antigen is not identified. This CDR3 is built from 14 residues. Germline values: CDR1 DFQATT, CDR2 SNEGSKA (reference sequence). V gave up 5 bases and J gave up 5 bases; unmatched junction bases: 2. Overall study results and limits: Within the response measured ex vivo, HLA-C-restricted CMV-specific TCR beta clonotypes were dominant. Cumulative public TCR beta family frequency identified carriers of CMV plus the relevant HLA.

The rearrangement links TRBV20-1 to TRBJ2-1; TRBD2 matches at 14 bases. The sequenced sample consisted of CD8+ T cells from PBMCs. This sequence originates from a human donor in good health (CMV status not recorded). Some clones in this sample may be carry-over from other donors' samples. CDR3 nucleotides: TGCAGTGCTTCGACTAGCGGGAGGGACAATGAGCAGTTCTTC. Amino acids: CSASTSGRDNEQFF.